A selection of T cell receptor beta chains follows, all from one sample in a study of cytomegalovirus exposure and HLA in healthy donors. Assay used: immunoSEQ multiplex PCR; TCRdb lists only in-frame clones, some missing. Seen here are 100,000 or so clones, about 88% observed once, and the top ten hold approximately 4%. Sample: PBMCs. The receptor source for this set is a woman aged 18-35 years in good health and CMV-seropositive. Both conserved end residues are part of each CDR3. Fields, in order: V gene, D gene, J gene, clone size, CDR3 DNA, CDR3 protein. A D gene is named only where the DNA matches it firmly. Some rows have no size entry. The others give once, few or many, or a class for an expanded clone.

V gene: TRBV28; D gene: TRBD2; J gene: TRBJ2-5; clone size: NA; CDR3 DNA: TGTGCCAGCTCCTCCCCGGGACTAGCGGGAGCCTGGGGAGAGACCCAGTACTTC; CDR3 protein: CASSSPGLAGAWGETQYF
V gene: TRBV25-1; D gene: NA; J gene: TRBJ1-2; clone size: NA; CDR3 DNA: TGTGCCAGCAGTGCGCTACCCAACTATGGCTACACCTTC; CDR3 protein: CASSALPNYGYTF
V gene: TRBV7-8; D gene: TRBD1; J gene: TRBJ1-5; clone size: NA; CDR3 DNA: TGTGCCAGCAGCCAAAACCGGGACAGGGGTCAGCCCCAGCATTTT; CDR3 protein: CASSQNRDRGQPQHF
V gene: TRBV7-2; D gene: TRBD2; J gene: TRBJ2-5; clone size: NA; CDR3 DNA: TGTGCCAGCAGCTTAGGCGGGGGGGCCTTTGAGACCCAGTACTTC; CDR3 protein: CASSLGGGAFETQYF
V gene: TRBV6-6; D gene: TRBD1; J gene: TRBJ1-6; clone size: NA; CDR3 DNA: TGTGCCAGCAGTTACCGGGGACAGGATAATTCACCCCTCCACTTT; CDR3 protein: CASSYRGQDNSPLHF
V gene: TRBV5-1; D gene: NA; J gene: TRBJ2-7; clone size: NA; CDR3 DNA: TGCGCCAGCAGCTTGGCTCCCGGGACTCCTACCTACGAGCAGTACTTC; CDR3 protein: CASSLAPGTPTYEQYF
V gene: TRBV29-1; D gene: NA; J gene: TRBJ1-2; clone size: NA; CDR3 DNA: TGCAGCGTCAATAGACAAACAGGGATCAACTATGGCTACACCTTC; CDR3 protein: CSVNRQTGINYGYTF
V gene: TRBV5-6; D gene: NA; J gene: TRBJ1-1; clone size: NA; CDR3 DNA: TGTGCCAGCAGATTCGTTATGAACACTGAAGCTTTCTTT; CDR3 protein: CASRFVMNTEAFF
V gene: TRBV14; D gene: TRBD2; J gene: TRBJ2-1; clone size: NA; CDR3 DNA: TGTGCCAGCAGCCAGAGGATAGCGGGAATCTACAATGAGCAGTTCTTC; CDR3 protein: CASSQRIAGIYNEQFF
V gene: TRBV6-6; D gene: TRBD1; J gene: TRBJ1-1; clone size: NA; CDR3 DNA: TGTGCCAGCAGTTTCGGACAGGGTGCGACTGAAGCTTTCTTT; CDR3 protein: CASSFGQGATEAFF
V gene: TRBV27; D gene: TRBD2; J gene: TRBJ2-3; clone size: few; CDR3 DNA: TGTGCCAGCAGTTTGACTGGGACTACGGGTACGCAGTATTTT; CDR3 protein: CASSLTGTTGTQYF
V gene: TRBV9; D gene: TRBD1; J gene: TRBJ2-5; clone size: NA; CDR3 DNA: TGTGCCAGCAGCGTAGGGGACAGGGCTTCTCCGGGCCAAGAGACCCAGTACTTC; CDR3 protein: CASSVGDRASPGQETQYF
V gene: TRBV11-2; D gene: NA; J gene: TRBJ1-1; clone size: NA; CDR3 DNA: TGTGCCAGCAGCTTAGATCAGAACACTGAAGCTTTCTTT; CDR3 protein: CASSLDQNTEAFF
V gene: TRBV7-6; D gene: TRBD2; J gene: TRBJ2-3; clone size: NA; CDR3 DNA: TGTGCCAGCAGCTTAGTGGCGGGAGCGGCAGATACGCAGTATTTT; CDR3 protein: CASSLVAGAADTQYF
V gene: TRBV6-5; D gene: TRBD1; J gene: TRBJ1-5; clone size: NA; CDR3 DNA: TGTGCCAGCAGTTACTCGACAGGGCATCAGCCCCAGCATTTT; CDR3 protein: CASSYSTGHQPQHF
V gene: TRBV14; D gene: NA; J gene: TRBJ1-1; clone size: NA; CDR3 DNA: TGTGCCAGCAGCCCAGGCGGAGGGGTCGGCGCTTTCTTT; CDR3 protein: CASSPGGGVGAFF
V gene: TRBV7-3; D gene: NA; J gene: TRBJ2-5; clone size: NA; CDR3 DNA: TGTGCCAGCAGCTTACTCGGGGGAACGGAGACCCAGTACTTC; CDR3 protein: CASSLLGGTETQYF
V gene: TRBV7-8; D gene: NA; J gene: TRBJ2-5; clone size: NA; CDR3 DNA: TGTGCCAGCAGCTTAGTAGGGGGTGGAGAGACCCAGTACTTC; CDR3 protein: CASSLVGGGETQYF
V gene: TRBV5-4; D gene: NA; J gene: TRBJ1-6; clone size: NA; CDR3 DNA: TGTGCCAGCAGCTTGTGGGAGGGTAATTCACCCCTCCACTTT; CDR3 protein: CASSLWEGNSPLHF
V gene: TRBV2; D gene: NA; J gene: TRBJ2-7; clone size: NA; CDR3 DNA: TGTGCCAGCAGTGAAGTAGGGACTGCTACCTACGAGCAGTACTTC; CDR3 protein: CASSEVGTATYEQYF
V gene: TRBV27; D gene: TRBD1; J gene: TRBJ1-5; clone size: NA; CDR3 DNA: TGTGCCAGCAGTTTAGCTGGACAGGGGAGCAATCAGCCCCAGCATTTT; CDR3 protein: CASSLAGQGSNQPQHF
V gene: TRBV6-5; D gene: NA; J gene: TRBJ1-4; clone size: NA; CDR3 DNA: TGTGCCAGCAGTTACTCAGACCCGGGTTCGAGGGAAAAACTGTTTTTT; CDR3 protein: CASSYSDPGSREKLFF
V gene: TRBV4-1; D gene: TRBD1; J gene: TRBJ1-2; clone size: NA; CDR3 DNA: TGCGCCAGCAGCCAGGCCACAGGGGGCGGCTATGGCTACACCTTC; CDR3 protein: CASSQATGGGYGYTF
V gene: TRBV5-4; D gene: NA; J gene: TRBJ2-1; clone size: NA; CDR3 DNA: TGTGCCAGCAGCTTGGGACAGATCTCCTACAATGAGCAGTTCTTC; CDR3 protein: CASSLGQISYNEQFF
V gene: TRBV10-3; D gene: TRBD1; J gene: TRBJ2-5; clone size: once; CDR3 DNA: TGTGCCACCAAGACAGGGGAGTACCAAGAGACCCAGTACTTC; CDR3 protein: CATKTGEYQETQYF
V gene: TRBV7-9; D gene: TRBD2; J gene: TRBJ2-1; clone size: NA; CDR3 DNA: TGTGCCAGCAGCTTACTTATCTCTAGCGGGAATAATGAGCAGTTCTTC; CDR3 protein: CASSLLISSGNNEQFF
V gene: TRBV30; D gene: NA; J gene: TRBJ1-1; clone size: NA; CDR3 DNA: TGTGCCTGGAGTGAGACCGGGAGGACTGAAGCTTTCTTT; CDR3 protein: CAWSETGRTEAFF
V gene: TRBV28; D gene: NA; J gene: TRBJ1-4; clone size: NA; CDR3 DNA: TGTGCCAGCAGTACTCCGGGGGGGCCTAATGAAAAACTGTTTTTT; CDR3 protein: CASSTPGGPNEKLFF
V gene: TRBV6-6; D gene: NA; J gene: TRBJ1-3; clone size: NA; CDR3 DNA: TGTGCCACCTCGACAGGTACCCTCTCTGGAAACACCATATATTTT; CDR3 protein: CATSTGTLSGNTIYF
V gene: TRBV7-3; D gene: TRBD2; J gene: TRBJ2-3; clone size: NA; CDR3 DNA: TGTGCCAGCAGCGCCCAGGGAGGGGGCACAGATACGCAGTATTTT; CDR3 protein: CASSAQGGGTDTQYF
V gene: TRBV19; D gene: NA; J gene: TRBJ2-7; clone size: NA; CDR3 DNA: TGTGCCAGTAGTATGTGGTCCGACACCTACGAGCAGTACTTC; CDR3 protein: CASSMWSDTYEQYF
V gene: TRBV15; D gene: NA; J gene: TRBJ2-5; clone size: NA; CDR3 DNA: TGTGCCACCAGCCCAAGGGCGGGGCAAGAGACCCAGTACTTC; CDR3 protein: CATSPRAGQETQYF
V gene: TRBV2; D gene: NA; J gene: TRBJ2-1; clone size: NA; CDR3 DNA: TGTGCCAGCAGTCCATTCCCTCGGGGTGAGCAGTTCTTC; CDR3 protein: CASSPFPRGEQFF
V gene: TRBV28; D gene: NA; J gene: TRBJ1-1; clone size: NA; CDR3 DNA: TGTGCCTCGGGGCGGGGGATGAACACTGAAGCTTTCTTT; CDR3 protein: CASGRGMNTEAFF
V gene: TRBV7-2; D gene: NA; J gene: TRBJ2-2; clone size: NA; CDR3 DNA: TGTGCCAGCAGGACCAGGGGCGTCGGGGAGCTGTTTTTT; CDR3 protein: CASRTRGVGELFF
V gene: TRBV28; D gene: NA; J gene: TRBJ2-7; clone size: NA; CDR3 DNA: NA; CDR3 protein: CASSWAGGNQYF
V gene: TRBV27; D gene: NA; J gene: TRBJ2-7; clone size: NA; CDR3 DNA: TGTGCCAGCAGTTTATCGGAGGCCTACGAGCAGTACTTC; CDR3 protein: CASSLSEAYEQYF
V gene: TRBV27; D gene: NA; J gene: TRBJ1-1; clone size: NA; CDR3 DNA: TGTGCCAGCAGGAGCGATTACACTGAAGCTTTCTTT; CDR3 protein: CASRSDYTEAFF
V gene: TRBV27; D gene: NA; J gene: TRBJ1-1; clone size: NA; CDR3 DNA: TGTGCACAACACCAAAACACTGAAGCTTTCTTT; CDR3 protein: CAQHQNTEAFF
V gene: TRBV29-1; D gene: NA; J gene: TRBJ2-7; clone size: NA; CDR3 DNA: TGCAGCGTTGAAAGCCCTGCGGGGATCTACGAGCAGTACTTC; CDR3 protein: CSVESPAGIYEQYF
V gene: TRBV6-6; D gene: TRBD1; J gene: TRBJ1-1; clone size: NA; CDR3 DNA: TGTGCCAGCACCCAGGGGGCGCCCACTGAAGCTTTCTTT; CDR3 protein: CASTQGAPTEAFF
V gene: TRBV19; D gene: TRBD1; J gene: TRBJ1-5; clone size: NA; CDR3 DNA: TGTGCCAGTAGTATAATCCCCACCTCGACAGGGAAAACGCATTTT; CDR3 protein: CASSIIPTSTGKTHF
V gene: TRBV28; D gene: NA; J gene: TRBJ1-2; clone size: NA; CDR3 DNA: TGTGCCAGCAGTCGGGTGCAACAGGGACATGGCTACACCTTC; CDR3 protein: CASSRVQQGHGYTF
V gene: TRBV28; D gene: NA; J gene: TRBJ1-6; clone size: NA; CDR3 DNA: TGTGCCAGCAATAGGGGGGGTAGCTCCTATAATTCACCCCTCCACTTT; CDR3 protein: CASNRGGSSYNSPLHF
V gene: TRBV5-1; D gene: NA; J gene: TRBJ2-5; clone size: NA; CDR3 DNA: TGCGCCAGCAGCTTGGATAAAGAGACCCAGTACTTC; CDR3 protein: CASSLDKETQYF
V gene: TRBV18; D gene: TRBD1; J gene: TRBJ2-2; clone size: NA; CDR3 DNA: TGTGCCAGCTCACTCGTGGACAGGGGGCCCACCGGGGAGCTGTTTTTT; CDR3 protein: CASSLVDRGPTGELFF
V gene: TRBV29-1; D gene: NA; J gene: TRBJ1-1; clone size: NA; CDR3 DNA: TGCAGCGTTGCCGGGGTGGCTCGGGGTGAAGCTTTCTTT; CDR3 protein: CSVAGVARGEAFF
V gene: TRBV5-6; D gene: TRBD1; J gene: TRBJ2-1; clone size: NA; CDR3 DNA: TGTGCCAGCAGCCGAAAGGCGAGGGGGCTCAATGAGCAGTTCTTC; CDR3 protein: CASSRKARGLNEQFF
V gene: TRBV5-1; D gene: NA; J gene: TRBJ2-1; clone size: NA; CDR3 DNA: TGCGCCAGCAGTTCCTCGACGGGGTTCGTTGTCAATGAGCAGTTCTTC; CDR3 protein: CASSSSTGFVVNEQFF
V gene: TRBV19; D gene: TRBD1; J gene: TRBJ2-5; clone size: NA; CDR3 DNA: TGTGCCAGTAGTATAGGGGACAGGGTTGAGGAGACCCAGTACTTC; CDR3 protein: CASSIGDRVEETQYF
V gene: TRBV2; D gene: NA; J gene: TRBJ1-2; clone size: NA; CDR3 DNA: TGTGCCAGCAGCGTATCGGGCTATGGCTACACCTTC; CDR3 protein: CASSVSGYGYTF
V gene: TRBV19; D gene: TRBD1; J gene: TRBJ1-5; clone size: NA; CDR3 DNA: TGTGCCAGTAGTCCCCACCGGGACAGGGGAGGGCCTAATCAGCCCCAGCATTTT; CDR3 protein: CASSPHRDRGGPNQPQHF
V gene: TRBV2; D gene: TRBD2; J gene: TRBJ2-5; clone size: NA; CDR3 DNA: TGTGCCAGCAGTGATCAAGCGGGGGGGCAAGAGACCCAGTACTTC; CDR3 protein: CASSDQAGGQETQYF
V gene: TRBV10-2; D gene: NA; J gene: TRBJ1-5; clone size: NA; CDR3 DNA: TGCGCCAGCAGTGAAGGACAGAATCAGCCCCAGCATTTT; CDR3 protein: CASSEGQNQPQHF
V gene: TRBV4-1; D gene: NA; J gene: TRBJ2-7; clone size: once; CDR3 DNA: TGCGCCAGCAGCCACAAGGGGACCTACGAGCAGTACTTC; CDR3 protein: CASSHKGTYEQYF
V gene: TRBV6-6; D gene: NA; J gene: TRBJ2-2; clone size: NA; CDR3 DNA: TGTGCCAGCAGGCATACAGGGTCCGGGACCGGGGAGCTGTTTTTT; CDR3 protein: CASRHTGSGTGELFF
V gene: TRBV4-1; D gene: TRBD1; J gene: TRBJ2-3; clone size: NA; CDR3 DNA: TGCGCCAGCAGCCAGCCTGGACAGGGGATGGACACAGATACGCAGTATTTT; CDR3 protein: CASSQPGQGMDTDTQYF
V gene: TRBV7-6; D gene: TRBD2; J gene: TRBJ2-1; clone size: NA; CDR3 DNA: TGTGCCAGCAGCTTAGCCCACGGGACTAGCGGGAGATATGAGCAGTTCTTC; CDR3 protein: CASSLAHGTSGRYEQFF
V gene: TRBV11-2; D gene: TRBD2; J gene: TRBJ2-3; clone size: once; CDR3 DNA: TGTGCCAGCAGCTTTTGGTGGACTAGCGACGGGGAAGATACGCAGTATTTT; CDR3 protein: CASSFWWTSDGEDTQYF
V gene: TRBV28; D gene: TRBD1; J gene: TRBJ1-2; clone size: NA; CDR3 DNA: TGTGCCAGCACTCTGGGACAGCCCTATGGCTACACCTTC; CDR3 protein: CASTLGQPYGYTF